Shown below are 4 T cell receptor beta chains from a single sample sequenced in a study of T cells after yellow fever vaccination. TCRdb reprocessed the 5' RACE reads with MiXCR, giving one entry per CDR3 protein. Here the sample spans some 110,000 distinct CDR3 sequences, approximately 7.1% being singletons. Specimen: CD4+ T cells sorted from PBMCs, collected about 49 days after the first yellow fever vaccination. The source is a man aged 18 to 30 who received the YFV17D yellow fever vaccine.

This clonotype was recorded at least ten times. DNA of the CDR3: TGTGCCATCACCGTGGACAGGGCTGGAAACACCATATATTTT. This gives the protein CAITVDRAGNTIYF. V gene TRBV10-3 combines with J gene TRBJ1-3, with TRBD1 matching 8 bases. V gave up 7 bases and J gave up 2 bases; unmatched junction bases: 4. CDR3 size: 14 residues. The germline gives CDR1 ENHRY, CDR2 SYGVKD.

The table lists this clonotype with many counts. The rearrangement joins TRBV19 to TRBJ1-1; possible D gene TRBD1, 6 bases. CDR1 LNHDA and CDR2 SQIVND come from the germline V gene (reference sequence). V lost 10 bases to trimming and J lost 1 base, with 13 bases between them. The CDR3 loop spans 13 amino acids. CDR3 loop: CATKDRQNTEAFF. For the CDR3, the DNA is TGTGCCACCAAGGACAGACAGAACACTGAAGCTTTCTTT.

In this sample, this clonotype turned up many times. The V and J genes are TRBV6-5 and TRBJ2-5; 8 nucleotides match TRBD2. Germline V gene sequence: CDR1 MNHEY, CDR2 SVGAGI. J gave up 0 bases and V 6 bases, and 9 bases lay outside the gene matches. The CDR3 totals 16 residues. CDR3 loop: CASRRLAGGNQETQYF. CDR3 DNA sequence: TGTGCCAGCAGACGCCTGGCGGGGGGAAACCAAGAGACCCAGTACTTC.

This clonotype was counted at least ten times. The rearrangement links TRBV2 to TRBJ2-6, with no clear D. V dropped 10 bases and J dropped 2 bases, with 12 bases sitting between them. The CDR3 consists of 14 residues. Germline V gene data show CDR1 as SNHLY and CDR2 as FYNNEI. CDR3 DNA: TGTGCCACAGATCCCCCGCCTGGGGCCAACGTCCTGACTTTC. Its translation: CATDPPPGANVLTF.